This TCR beta chain was found in a study of blood T cell repertoires in COVID-19. CDR3 length equals 14 residues. As handled by the study authors: How many nucleated cells were present was estimated from reference gene primer amplification. Sequenced by immunoSEQ multiplex PCR; TCRdb stores in-frame clones only, minus some. D and trimming were read from the DNA, whereas the V and J calls and clone size are those reported in that table. The sample consists of about 200,000 clones, 84% of them appearing once. The V and J genes are TRBV12-1 and TRBJ2-7; TRBD1, the table's D call, lacks a check against the DNA. TRBV12-1 is shown as a pseudogene. The sample was peripheral blood. The receptor was isolated from a woman aged 45-65 years with active or convalescent COVID-19. CDR3 loop: CASSSGTVLSEQYF. The DNA of the CDR3 is TGTGCCAGCAGCTCCGGGACAGTCCTCTCCGAGCAGTACTTC.